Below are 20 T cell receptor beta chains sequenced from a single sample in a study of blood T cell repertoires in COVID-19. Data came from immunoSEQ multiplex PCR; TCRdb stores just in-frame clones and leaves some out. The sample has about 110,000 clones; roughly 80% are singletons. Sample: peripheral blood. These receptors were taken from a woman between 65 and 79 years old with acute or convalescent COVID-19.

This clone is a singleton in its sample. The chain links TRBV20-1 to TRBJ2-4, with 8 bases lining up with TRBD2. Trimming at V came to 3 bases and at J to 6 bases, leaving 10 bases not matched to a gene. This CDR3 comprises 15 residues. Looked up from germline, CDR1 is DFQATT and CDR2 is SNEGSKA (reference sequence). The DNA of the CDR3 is TGCAGTGCTAGTCGGGTAGCGGGACGAGGAAACATTCAGTACTTC. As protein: CSASRVAGRGNIQYF.

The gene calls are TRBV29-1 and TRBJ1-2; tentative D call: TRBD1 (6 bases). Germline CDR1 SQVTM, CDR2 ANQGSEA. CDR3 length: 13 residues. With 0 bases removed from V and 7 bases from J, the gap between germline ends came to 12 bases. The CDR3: CSVEENPGVGYTF. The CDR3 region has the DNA TGCAGCGTTGAAGAAAACCCAGGGGTTGGCTACACCTTC. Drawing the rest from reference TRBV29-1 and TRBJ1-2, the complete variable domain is SAVISQKPSRDICQRGTSLTIQCQVDSQVTMMFWYRQQPGQSLTLIATANQGSEATYESGFVIDKFPISRPNLTFSTLTVSNMSPEDSSIYLCSVEENPGVGYTFGSGTRLTVV.

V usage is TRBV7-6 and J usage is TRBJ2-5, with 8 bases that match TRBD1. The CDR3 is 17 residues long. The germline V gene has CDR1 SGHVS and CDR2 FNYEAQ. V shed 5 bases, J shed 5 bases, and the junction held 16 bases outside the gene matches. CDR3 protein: CASSRPLGRGQEETQYF. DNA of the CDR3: TGTGCCAGCAGCCGCCCTCTTGGCAGGGGGCAGGAGGAGACCCAGTACTTC.

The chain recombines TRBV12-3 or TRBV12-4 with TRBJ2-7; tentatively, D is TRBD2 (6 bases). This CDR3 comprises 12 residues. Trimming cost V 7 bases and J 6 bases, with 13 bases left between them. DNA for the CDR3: TGTGCCAGCAATAAAGGAGGGACCGAGCAGTACTTC. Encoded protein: CASNKGGTEQYF.

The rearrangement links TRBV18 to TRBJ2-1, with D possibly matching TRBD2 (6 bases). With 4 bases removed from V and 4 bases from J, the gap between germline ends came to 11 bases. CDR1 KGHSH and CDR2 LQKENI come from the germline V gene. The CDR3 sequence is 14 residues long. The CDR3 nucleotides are TGTGCCAGCTCACTAACGGCGGGGTACAATGAGCAGTTCTTC. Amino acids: CASSLTAGYNEQFF.

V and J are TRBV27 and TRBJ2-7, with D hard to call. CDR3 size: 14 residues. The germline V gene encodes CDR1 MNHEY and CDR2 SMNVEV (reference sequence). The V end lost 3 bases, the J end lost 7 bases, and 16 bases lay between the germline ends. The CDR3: CASSFPGSRGEQYF. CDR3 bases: TGTGCCAGCAGTTTTCCAGGCTCTCGTGGGGAGCAGTACTTC.

The CDR3 region has the DNA TGTGCCAGCAGCTCTCCGGGACAATGGAACACTGAAGCTTTCTTT. Translation: CASSSPGQWNTEAFF. V is TRBV7-2 and J is TRBJ1-1, with D possibly being TRBD1 (6 bases). Trimming cost V 4 bases and J 1 base, with 13 bases left between them. Germline loops: CDR1 SGHTA, CDR2 FQGNSA. The CDR3 totals 15 residues.

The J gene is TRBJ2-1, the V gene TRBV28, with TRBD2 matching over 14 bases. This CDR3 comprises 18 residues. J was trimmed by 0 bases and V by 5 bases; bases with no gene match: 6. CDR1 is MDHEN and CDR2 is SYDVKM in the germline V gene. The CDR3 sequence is CASSLGTSGGHSYNEQFF. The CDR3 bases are TGTGCCAGCAGTCTTGGGACTAGCGGGGGCCACTCCTACAATGAGCAGTTCTTC.

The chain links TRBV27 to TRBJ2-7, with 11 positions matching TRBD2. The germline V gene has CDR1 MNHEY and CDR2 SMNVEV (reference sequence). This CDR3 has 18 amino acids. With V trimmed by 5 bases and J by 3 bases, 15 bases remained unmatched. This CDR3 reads CASSPSDLLGTSGYEQYF. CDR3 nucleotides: TGTGCCAGCAGTCCTTCGGATCTCCTCGGGACTAGCGGCTACGAGCAGTACTTC.

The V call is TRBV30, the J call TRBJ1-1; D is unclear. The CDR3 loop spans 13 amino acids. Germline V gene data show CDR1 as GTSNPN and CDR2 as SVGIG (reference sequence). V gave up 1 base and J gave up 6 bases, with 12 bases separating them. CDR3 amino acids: CAWSGVEGAEAFF. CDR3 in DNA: TGTGCCTGGAGTGGTGTGGAGGGAGCTGAAGCTTTCTTT.

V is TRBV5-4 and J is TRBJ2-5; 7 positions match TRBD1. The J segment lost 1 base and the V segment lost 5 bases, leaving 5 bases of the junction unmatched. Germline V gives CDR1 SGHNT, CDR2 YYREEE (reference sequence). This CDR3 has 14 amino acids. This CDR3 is CASSGNRGQETQYF. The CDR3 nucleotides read TGTGCCAGCAGTGGGAACAGGGGCCAAGAGACCCAGTACTTC.

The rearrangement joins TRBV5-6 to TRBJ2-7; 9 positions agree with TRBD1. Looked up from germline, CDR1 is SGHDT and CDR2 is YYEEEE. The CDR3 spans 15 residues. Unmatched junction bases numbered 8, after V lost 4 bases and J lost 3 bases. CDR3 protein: CASSIPGQGFYEQYF. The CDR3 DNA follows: TGTGCCAGCAGCATCCCGGGACAGGGATTCTACGAGCAGTACTTC.

CDR3 protein: CSVEAGGNSGANVLTF. The CDR3 DNA follows: TGCAGCGTTGAGGCAGGGGGCAACTCTGGGGCCAACGTCCTGACTTTC. The gene calls are TRBV29-1 and TRBJ2-6, with 8 bases lining up with TRBD1. V was pared by 3 bases and J by 0 bases, with 4 bases of the junction left unmatched. Per the germline V gene, CDR1 is SQVTM and CDR2 is ANQGSEA. This CDR3 region has 16 residues.

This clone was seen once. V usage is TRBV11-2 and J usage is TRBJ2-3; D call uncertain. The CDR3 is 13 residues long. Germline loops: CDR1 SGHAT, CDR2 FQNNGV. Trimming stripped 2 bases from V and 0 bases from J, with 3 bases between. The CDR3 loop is CASSLPSTDTQYF. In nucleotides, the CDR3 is TGTGCCAGCAGCTTACCGAGCACAGATACGCAGTATTTT.

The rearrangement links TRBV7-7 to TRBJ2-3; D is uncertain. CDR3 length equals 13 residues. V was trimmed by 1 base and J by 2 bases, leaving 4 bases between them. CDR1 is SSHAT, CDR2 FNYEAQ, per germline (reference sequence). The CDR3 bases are TGTGCCAGCAGCTTAGATCTCACAGATACGCAGTATTTT. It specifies CASSLDLTDTQYF.

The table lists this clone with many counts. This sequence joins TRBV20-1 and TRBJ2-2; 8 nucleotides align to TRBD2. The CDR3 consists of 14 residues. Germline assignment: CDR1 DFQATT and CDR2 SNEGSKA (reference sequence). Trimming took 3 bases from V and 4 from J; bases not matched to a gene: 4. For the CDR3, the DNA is TGCAGTGCTAGTCTAGCGGGTCGCACCGGGGAGCTGTTTTTT. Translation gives CSASLAGRTGELFF.

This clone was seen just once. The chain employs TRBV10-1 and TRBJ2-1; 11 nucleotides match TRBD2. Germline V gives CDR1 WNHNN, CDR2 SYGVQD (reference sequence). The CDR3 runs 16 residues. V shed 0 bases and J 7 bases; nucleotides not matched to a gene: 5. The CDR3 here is CASSESGLAVLNEQFF. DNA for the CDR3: TGCGCCAGCAGTGAGTCGGGACTAGCGGTTTTGAATGAGCAGTTCTTC.

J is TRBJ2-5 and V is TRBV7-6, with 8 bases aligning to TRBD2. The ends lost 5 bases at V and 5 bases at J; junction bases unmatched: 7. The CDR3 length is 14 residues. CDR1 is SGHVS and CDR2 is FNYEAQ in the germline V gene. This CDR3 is CASSPGLATETQYF. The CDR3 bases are TGTGCCAGCAGCCCAGGACTAGCTACTGAGACCCAGTACTTC.

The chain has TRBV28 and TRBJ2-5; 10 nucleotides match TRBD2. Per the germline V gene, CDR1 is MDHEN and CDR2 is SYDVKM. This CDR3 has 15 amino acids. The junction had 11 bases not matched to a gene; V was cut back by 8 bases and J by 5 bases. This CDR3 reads CASGIGAGGAETQYF. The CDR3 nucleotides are TGTGCCAGCGGGATAGGAGCGGGAGGGGCCGAGACCCAGTACTTC. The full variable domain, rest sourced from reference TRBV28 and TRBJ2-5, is DVKVTQSSRYLVKRTGEKVFLECVQDMDHENMFWYRQDPGLGLRLIYFSYDVKMKEKGDIPEGYSVSREKKERFSLILESASTNQTSMYLCASGIGAGGAETQYFGPGTRLLVL.

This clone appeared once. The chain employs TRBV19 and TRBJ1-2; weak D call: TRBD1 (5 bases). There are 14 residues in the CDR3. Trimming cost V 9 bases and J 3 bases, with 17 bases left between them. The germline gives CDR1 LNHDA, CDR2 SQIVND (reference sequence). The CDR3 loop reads CASLFRGQDYGYTF. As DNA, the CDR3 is TGTGCCAGCCTATTTCGAGGACAAGACTATGGCTACACCTTC.